This TCR beta chain was recovered during a study of blood T cell repertoires in COVID-19 (dated by TCRdb to 2018 to 2020). Broadly, across the study: Samples covering the acute and convalescent phases of COVID-19 were provided by collaborators in the United States, Italy and Spain. A de-identified subject ID, COVID-19 status, age in years and sex were almost always included in the sample metadata. The samples were drawn from two sources: the first 160 participants of the ongoing ImmuneRACE study, and fewer than 1,500 subjects contributed by 6 global collaborators. The dataset comprised deeply sampled blood TCRbeta repertoires from subjects exposed to, actively infected with, or recovered from COVID-19. The repertoires were released in a freely available public database meant as a resource for research on the immune response to SARS-CoV-2. HLA class I and class II types, where available, came from metadata supplied by the sample provider rather than from assay-based typing. The material from the prospective study consisted of cDNA or gDNA derived from T cells, B-cell-depleted T cells, or PBMCs. What the work shows at the level of the full study, not this receptor alone: The amount of clinical and demographic metadata varied by source and participant and was provided uncurated.

The immunoSEQ Assay, a bias-controlled multiplex PCR, was used to amplify TCRbeta CDR3 regions from genomic DNA. The study's processing was this. The number of nucleated cells in each sample was estimated by amplification of reference gene primers within the assay. To quantify the absolute abundance of each unique TCRbeta CDR3 rearrangement, sequence reads were collapsed and filtered. Productive Simpson clonality was computed per sample as the square root of Simpson's diversity index over productive rearrangements. The clones in this table, taken by TCRdb from immuneACCESS, are in-frame only. Not every clone is retained; where verified, under half of the shortfall comes from an unresolved V gene, and the cause of the rest is unknown. V and J calls and clone size are copied from that table; D and trimming were computed from the DNA. Counted in this sample were 270,000 or so clones; 75% to 90% of them appeared once. Approximately 4% of the sample lies in the top ten.

Spanning cysteine to phenylalanine, the CDR3 consists of 17 amino acids. The DNA shown is the 51-base CDR3, in frame from base 1. Germline trimming: 6 bases from V, 0 bases from J; junction bases outside gene matches: 7. The germline V gene gives CDR1 as KGHDR and CDR2 as SFDVKD. Participants in the prospective study were aged about 18 to 95 years, lived in 24 United States geographic areas, and enrolled through a virtual design. In the prospective study, participants were assigned to cohorts based on the clinical history participants reported in a screening survey and a study questionnaire. Each participant in the prospective study had whole blood, serum and a nasopharyngeal or oropharyngeal swab collected by mobile phlebotomists. Over a roughly 2-month period, participants in the prospective study had the option of providing additional blood draws and questionnaires. Before DNA extraction, blood samples from the prospective study were shipped at room temperature or frozen.

Turning to this clone: This receptor's antigen is unknown. One base away there is no much larger clone; base qualities are not given.

The V and J segments used are TRBV24-1 and TRBJ2-1; 10 bases in the middle match TRBD2. The clonotype comes from a woman aged 25 to 39 with acute COVID-19. The sequencing sample was made of PBMCs or T cells enriched from blood (not recorded which). This receptor has the CDR3 CATSKGRTSGSYNEQFF. The DNA is TGTGCCACCAGTAAAGGACGGACTAGCGGCTCCTACAATGAGCAGTTCTTC.